Presented here are 11 T cell receptor beta chains from one specimen sequenced in a study of blood T cell repertoires in COVID-19. Clones were read by immunoSEQ multiplex PCR, and TCRdb kept only the in-frame ones, dropping some. The top ten hold about 9.1% of the sample, which has some 200,000 clones, 70% to 90% seen once. The specimen sequenced was peripheral blood. The source of these receptors is an elderly woman with acute or convalescent COVID-19.

V usage is TRBV4-1 and J usage is TRBJ2-3; TRBD1 matches at 10 bases. V was clipped by 1 base and J by 4 bases; unmatched bases: 5. The CDR3 extends over 16 amino acids. Germline CDR1 MGHRA, CDR2 YSYEKL. This CDR3 reads CASSQAPGQGSDTQYF. The CDR3 DNA sequence: TGCGCCAGCAGCCAAGCACCGGGACAGGGGTCAGATACGCAGTATTTT.

Judged by abundance, this clone is medium-sized. This chain's CDR3 is CASSPREFEPQHF. DNA of the CDR3: TGTGCCAGCAGCCCCAGGGAATTTGAGCCCCAGCATTTT. V usage is TRBV5-5 and J usage is TRBJ1-5, with D maybe TRBD1 (5 bases). Looked up from germline, CDR1 is SGHKS and CDR2 is YYEKEE (reference sequence). The CDR3 is made up of 13 amino acids. Trimming stripped 4 bases from V and 8 bases from J, with 13 bases between.

This chain uses TRBV5-6 with TRBJ1-2, with TRBD1 as a possible D gene (6 bases). The CDR3 is made up of 14 amino acids. The germline V gene has CDR1 SGHDT and CDR2 YYEEEE. The germline V and J ends were trimmed by 3 bases and 4 bases, with 13 bases remaining between them. CDR3 nucleotides: TGTGCCAGCAGCTCCGGACAGCACCGCTATGGCTACACCTTC. Translating gives CASSSGQHRYGYTF. Based on the CDR3 plus reference TRBV5-6 and TRBJ1-2, the full variable domain is DAGVTQSPTHLIKTRGQQVTLRCSPKSGHDTVSWYQQALGQGPQFIFQYYEEEERQRGNFPDRFSGHQFPNYSSELNVNALLLGDSALYLCASSSGQHRYGYTFGSGTRLTVV.

This clone showed up just a few times. The chain joins TRBV2 to TRBJ2-5; no clear D gene. From germline, CDR1 is SNHLY and CDR2 FYNNEI. Trimming removed 4 bases from V and 5 bases from J, with 8 bases in between. This CDR3 contains 12 residues. As DNA, the CDR3 is TGTGCCAGCAGTGCCCTCGCGGAGACCCAGTACTTC. The encoded protein is CASSALAETQYF. Full variable domain (outside the CDR3, taken from reference TRBV2 and TRBJ2-5): EPEVTQTPSHQVTQMGQEVILRCVPISNHLYFYWYRQILGQKVEFLVSFYNNEISEKSEIFDDQFSVERPDGSNFTLKIRSTKLEDSAMYFCASSALAETQYFGPGTRLLVL.

The chain recombines TRBV9 with TRBJ1-3; TRBD1 matches at 7 bases. V trimming: 3 bases; J trimming: 0 bases; junction bases outside the gene matches: 3. The germline CDR1 and CDR2 sequences are SGDLS and YYNGEE. There are 15 residues in the CDR3. The CDR3 loop is CASSADRNSGNTIYF. The CDR3, as DNA: TGTGCCAGCAGCGCGGACAGGAACTCTGGAAACACCATATATTTT.

This chain joins TRBV30 and TRBJ1-1; D remains ambiguous. V was pared by 1 base and J by 3 bases, with 9 bases between. The CDR3 contains 13 residues. Germline V gene sequence: CDR1 GTSNPN, CDR2 SVGIG (reference sequence). The CDR3 protein is CAWSGQSDTEAFF. CDR3 in DNA: TGTGCCTGGAGTGGGCAGTCTGACACTGAAGCTTTCTTT.

The chain joins TRBV3-1 (or the pseudogene TRBV3-2) to TRBJ1-1; 8 bases agree with TRBD1. With V trimmed by 7 bases and J by 5 bases, 9 bases remained unmatched. The CDR3 contains 14 residues. Germline CDR1 reads LGHDT; CDR2 reads YNNKEL (reference sequence). As DNA, the CDR3 is TGTGCCAGCAAGATAACAGGGGGAGGAACTGAAGCTTTCTTT. Protein product: CASKITGGGTEAFF.

J is TRBJ1-1 and V is TRBV5-4; D not certain. The CDR3 totals 15 residues. Germline values: CDR1 SGHNT, CDR2 YYREEE (reference sequence). The V end was cut by 0 bases, the J end by 6 bases, with 15 bases between. The CDR3 sequence is CASSLGTKGGSEAFF. CDR3 coding DNA: TGTGCCAGCAGCTTGGGTACCAAGGGAGGGTCTGAAGCTTTCTTT.

The rearrangement uses TRBV19 and TRBJ1-1; no clear D. Germline V lookup: CDR1 LNHDA, CDR2 SQIVND (reference sequence). V lost 7 bases and J lost 4, with 13 bases in between. The CDR3 is made up of 13 amino acids. This CDR3 reads CASMRLAGTEAFF. CDR3 sequence (DNA): TGTGCCAGTATGCGGTTAGCGGGCACTGAAGCTTTCTTT.

The V call is TRBV19, the J call TRBJ2-3, with 10 bases aligning to TRBD2. V trimming: 5 bases; J trimming: 4 bases; junction bases outside the gene matches: 12. The CDR3 sequence is 17 residues long. CDR1 is LNHDA, CDR2 SQIVND, per germline (reference sequence). DNA for the CDR3: TGTGCCAGTAGTCGAAATCTAGCGGGAGACGCGTCAGATACGCAGTATTTT. The encoded protein is CASSRNLAGDASDTQYF.

This chain uses TRBV6-2 or TRBV6-3 with TRBJ1-2; D gene ambiguous. Deletions cut 2 bases from V and 6 bases from J, with 10 bases between. The CDR3 has 13 residues. CDR1 and CDR2 (germline): MNHEY, SVGEGT. CDR3 DNA: TGTGCCAGCAGTTACCTCAGGAGGGATGGCTACACCTTC. Translating gives CASSYLRRDGYTF.